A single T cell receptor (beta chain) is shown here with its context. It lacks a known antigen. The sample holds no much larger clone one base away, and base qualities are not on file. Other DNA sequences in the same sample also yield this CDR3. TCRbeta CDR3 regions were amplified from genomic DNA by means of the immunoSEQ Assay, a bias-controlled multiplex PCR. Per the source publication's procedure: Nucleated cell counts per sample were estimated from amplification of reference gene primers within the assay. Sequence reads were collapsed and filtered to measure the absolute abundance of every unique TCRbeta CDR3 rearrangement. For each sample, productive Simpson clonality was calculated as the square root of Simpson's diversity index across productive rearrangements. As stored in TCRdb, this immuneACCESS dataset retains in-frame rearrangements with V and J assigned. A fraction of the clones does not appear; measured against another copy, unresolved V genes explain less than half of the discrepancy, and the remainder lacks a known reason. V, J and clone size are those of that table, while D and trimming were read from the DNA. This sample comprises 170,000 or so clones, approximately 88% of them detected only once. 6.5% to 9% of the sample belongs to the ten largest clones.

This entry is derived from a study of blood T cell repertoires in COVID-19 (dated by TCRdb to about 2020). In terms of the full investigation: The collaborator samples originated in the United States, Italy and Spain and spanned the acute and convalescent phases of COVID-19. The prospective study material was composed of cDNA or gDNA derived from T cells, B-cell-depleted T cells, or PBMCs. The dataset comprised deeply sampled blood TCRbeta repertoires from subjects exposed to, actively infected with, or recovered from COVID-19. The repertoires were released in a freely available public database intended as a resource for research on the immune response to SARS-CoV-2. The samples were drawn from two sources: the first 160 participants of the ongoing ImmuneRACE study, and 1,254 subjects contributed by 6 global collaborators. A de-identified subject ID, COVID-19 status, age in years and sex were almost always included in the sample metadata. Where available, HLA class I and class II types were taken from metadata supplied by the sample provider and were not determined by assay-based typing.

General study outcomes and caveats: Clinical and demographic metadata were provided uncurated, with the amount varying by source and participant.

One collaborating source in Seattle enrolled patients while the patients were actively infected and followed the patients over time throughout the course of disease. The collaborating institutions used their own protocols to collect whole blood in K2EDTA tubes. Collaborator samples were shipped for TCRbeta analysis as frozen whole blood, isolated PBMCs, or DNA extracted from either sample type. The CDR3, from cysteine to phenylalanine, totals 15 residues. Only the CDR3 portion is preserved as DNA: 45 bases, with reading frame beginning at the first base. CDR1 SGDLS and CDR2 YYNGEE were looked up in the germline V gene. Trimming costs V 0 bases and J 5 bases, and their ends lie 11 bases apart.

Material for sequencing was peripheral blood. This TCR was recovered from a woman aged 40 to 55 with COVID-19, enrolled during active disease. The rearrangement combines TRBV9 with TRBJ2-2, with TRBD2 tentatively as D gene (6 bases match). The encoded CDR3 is CASSVVGGGTGELFF. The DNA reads TGTGCCAGCAGCGTAGTTGGTGGGGGGACCGGGGAGCTGTTTTTT.